These T cell receptor beta chains were read from a single sample in a study of CD8 T cells in Susac syndrome. MiXCR, run by TCRdb on the immunoSEQ multiplex PCR reads, gives a single entry per CDR3 protein. The sample lists approximately 76,000 distinct CDR3 sequences, about 95% occurring once. The sample consisted of CD8+ T cells from PBMCs. The receptors were sampled from a human donor with multiple sclerosis. Each CDR3 is given with its conserved first and last residue. The D gene is left open where the match is weak. Clone size is shown for a subset of rows, as once, few, many or a class of expanded clone.

j_gene: TRBJ2-7; v_gene: TRBV27; d_gene: .; abundance: .; CDR3aa: CASASGRSSYEQYF; CDR3nt: TGTGCCAGCGCGAGTGGGAGAAGCTCCTACGAGCAGTACTTC
j_gene: TRBJ2-3; v_gene: TRBV5-6; d_gene: .; abundance: .; CDR3aa: CASSLLGGVEDTQYF; CDR3nt: TGTGCCAGCAGCTTGTTGGGTGGAGTGGAAGATACGCAGTATTTT
j_gene: TRBJ2-6; v_gene: TRBV9; d_gene: .; abundance: .; CDR3aa: CASSSPTTGANVLTF; CDR3nt: TGTGCCAGCAGCTCCCCCACGACCGGGGCCAACGTCCTGACTTTC
j_gene: TRBJ1-1; v_gene: TRBV7-6; d_gene: TRBD1; abundance: .; CDR3aa: CASSPTGVNTEAFF; CDR3nt: TGTGCCAGCAGCCCGACAGGGGTGAACACTGAAGCTTTCTTT
j_gene: TRBJ1-1; v_gene: TRBV4-2; d_gene: .; abundance: .; CDR3aa: CASSQEVGDRIMNTEAFF; CDR3nt: TGTGCCAGCAGCCAAGAGGTTGGAGACAGGATAATGAACACTGAAGCTTTCTTT
j_gene: TRBJ2-1; v_gene: TRBV11-2; d_gene: TRBD2; abundance: .; CDR3aa: CASSSRGLAGANEQFF; CDR3nt: TGTGCCAGCAGCTCCCGAGGACTAGCGGGAGCGAATGAGCAGTTCTTC
j_gene: TRBJ2-4; v_gene: TRBV19; d_gene: TRBD2; abundance: once; CDR3aa: CASSIGGRGAKNIQYF; CDR3nt: TGTGCCAGTAGTATAGGAGGGAGGGGTGCCAAAAACATTCAGTACTTC
j_gene: TRBJ2-7; v_gene: TRBV29-1; d_gene: .; abundance: .; CDR3aa: CSVRGGWSYEQYF; CDR3nt: TGCAGCGTGCGGGGAGGCTGGTCCTACGAGCAGTACTTC
j_gene: TRBJ1-1; v_gene: TRBV27; d_gene: TRBD1; abundance: .; CDR3aa: CASSSGQGREAFF; CDR3nt: TGTGCCAGCAGTTCCGGACAGGGGAGAGAAGCTTTCTTT
j_gene: TRBJ2-1; v_gene: TRBV27; d_gene: TRBD1; abundance: .; CDR3aa: CASRPRDSSYNEQFF; CDR3nt: TGTGCCAGCAGACCCCGGGACAGCTCCTACAATGAGCAGTTCTTC
j_gene: TRBJ2-7; v_gene: TRBV29-1; d_gene: TRBD2; abundance: .; CDR3aa: CSVEDPGKAGVDEQYF; CDR3nt: TGCAGCGTTGAAGACCCCGGGAAAGCGGGAGTCGATGAGCAGTACTTC
j_gene: TRBJ2-1; v_gene: TRBV5-1; d_gene: .; abundance: .; CDR3aa: CASSLDGAYNEQFF; CDR3nt: TGCGCCAGCAGCTTGGACGGAGCCTACAATGAGCAGTTCTTC
j_gene: TRBJ1-2; v_gene: TRBV4-2; d_gene: .; abundance: .; CDR3aa: CASSQGRGTPLF; CDR3nt: TGTGCCAGCAGCCAAGGTCGCGGCACACCTTTATTC
j_gene: TRBJ2-7; v_gene: TRBV5-4; d_gene: .; abundance: .; CDR3aa: CASSPWDAGSYEQYF; CDR3nt: TGTGCCAGCAGCCCGTGGGATGCCGGATCCTACGAGCAGTACTTC
j_gene: TRBJ2-7; v_gene: TRBV29-1; d_gene: .; abundance: few; CDR3aa: CSVEGDTYYEQYF; CDR3nt: TGCAGCGTTGAAGGGGACACCTACTACGAGCAGTACTTC
j_gene: TRBJ2-7; v_gene: TRBV29-1; d_gene: .; abundance: .; CDR3aa: CSVEEFERAYEQYF; CDR3nt: TGCAGCGTTGAAGAATTTGAGAGGGCCTACGAGCAGTACTTC
j_gene: TRBJ1-1; v_gene: TRBV14; d_gene: .; abundance: .; CDR3aa: CASSQVAGGEAFF; CDR3nt: TGTGCCAGCAGCCAAGTGGCGGGTGGTGAAGCTTTCTTT
j_gene: TRBJ1-1; v_gene: TRBV29-1; d_gene: TRBD1; abundance: .; CDR3aa: CSVNGPTRGLNTEAFF; CDR3nt: TGCAGCGTAAATGGACCGACTAGGGGGCTGAACACTGAAGCTTTCTTT
j_gene: TRBJ1-1; v_gene: TRBV27; d_gene: TRBD1; abundance: .; CDR3aa: CASSSGTGGTEAFF; CDR3nt: TGTGCCAGCAGTTCCGGGACAGGGGGGACTGAAGCTTTCTTT
j_gene: TRBJ1-1; v_gene: TRBV2; d_gene: TRBD1; abundance: .; CDR3aa: CASSEDRVNTEAFF; CDR3nt: TGTGCCAGCAGTGAGGACAGGGTAAACACTGAAGCTTTCTTT
j_gene: TRBJ2-2; v_gene: TRBV20-1; d_gene: .; abundance: .; CDR3aa: CSASPDLNTGELFF; CDR3nt: TGCAGTGCTAGTCCTGACTTGAACACCGGGGAGCTGTTTTTT
j_gene: TRBJ1-6; v_gene: TRBV5-6; d_gene: .; abundance: .; CDR3aa: CASTLDNLGPSPLHF; CDR3nt: TGTGCCAGCACCCTGGACAACTTGGGCCCATCACCCCTCCACTTT
j_gene: TRBJ2-2; v_gene: TRBV3-1; d_gene: .; abundance: .; CDR3aa: CASGGGRTGELFF; CDR3nt: TGTGCCAGCGGCGGTGGTCGCACCGGGGAGCTGTTTTTT
j_gene: TRBJ1-1; v_gene: TRBV29-1; d_gene: .; abundance: once; CDR3aa: CSVATTWAGRFTEAFF; CDR3nt: TGCAGCGTCGCTACGACTTGGGCGGGAAGGTTCACTGAAGCTTTCTTT
j_gene: TRBJ2-3; v_gene: TRBV13; d_gene: TRBD1; abundance: once; CDR3aa: CASSPGQGTDTQYF; CDR3nt: TGTGCCAGCAGCCCCGGACAGGGCACAGATACGCAGTATTTT
j_gene: TRBJ2-7; v_gene: TRBV5-4; d_gene: .; abundance: .; CDR3aa: CASSLVGAGSGYEQYF; CDR3nt: TGTGCCAGCAGCTTGGTAGGGGCGGGGTCAGGCTACGAGCAGTACTTC
j_gene: TRBJ2-2; v_gene: TRBV10-3; d_gene: TRBD2; abundance: .; CDR3aa: CAVGGVENTGELFF; CDR3nt: TGTGCCGTGGGGGGGGTCGAGAACACCGGGGAGCTGTTTTTT
j_gene: TRBJ1-1; v_gene: TRBV19; d_gene: .; abundance: .; CDR3aa: CASRAGATEAFF; CDR3nt: TGTGCCAGTAGGGCGGGAGCAACTGAAGCTTTCTTT
j_gene: TRBJ2-3; v_gene: TRBV15; d_gene: .; abundance: .; CDR3aa: CATSRERIRDVQYF; CDR3nt: TGTGCCACCAGCAGAGAGAGGATTCGGGACGTTCAGTATTTT
j_gene: TRBJ2-7; v_gene: TRBV19; d_gene: TRBD1; abundance: .; CDR3aa: CASSPGQTSYEQYF; CDR3nt: TGTGCCAGTAGCCCGGGACAGACCTCCTACGAGCAGTACTTC
j_gene: TRBJ2-5; v_gene: TRBV23-1; d_gene: TRBD1; abundance: .; CDR3aa: CASSPKLRLLFVGTGSGVRGTQYF; CDR3nt: TGCGCCAGCAGTCCGAAATTACGCCTTCTTTTCGTCGGGACAGGGTCTGGGGTTCGGGGGACCCAGTACTTC
j_gene: TRBJ1-1; v_gene: TRBV7-2; d_gene: TRBD1; abundance: .; CDR3aa: CASSYRGGTEAFF; CDR3nt: TGTGCCAGCAGCTACAGGGGCGGCACTGAAGCTTTCTTT
j_gene: TRBJ1-1; v_gene: TRBV4-1; d_gene: .; abundance: .; CDR3aa: CASSHLSGTPNTEAFF; CDR3nt: TGCGCCAGCAGCCACCTTAGCGGGACGCCAAACACTGAAGCTTTCTTT
j_gene: TRBJ2-5; v_gene: TRBV30; d_gene: .; abundance: .; CDR3aa: CAWTHRETQYF; CDR3nt: TGTGCCTGGACCCACAGAGAGACCCAGTACTTC
j_gene: TRBJ1-2; v_gene: TRBV27; d_gene: .; abundance: .; CDR3aa: CASSIRGSNYGYTF; CDR3nt: TGTGCCAGCAGTATCAGGGGTTCTAACTATGGCTACACCTTC
j_gene: TRBJ1-1; v_gene: TRBV7-9; d_gene: .; abundance: .; CDR3aa: CASSLDSAFF; CDR3nt: TGTGCCAGCAGCTTAGATTCGGCTTTCTTT
j_gene: TRBJ1-3; v_gene: TRBV9; d_gene: .; abundance: .; CDR3aa: CASSVAEGDGNTIYF; CDR3nt: TGTGCCAGCAGCGTAGCTGAGGGGGACGGAAACACCATATATTTT
j_gene: TRBJ1-1; v_gene: TRBV19; d_gene: .; abundance: .; CDR3aa: CASSIGTSQINAEAFF; CDR3nt: TGTGCCAGTAGTATAGGCACGTCACAAATAAACGCTGAAGCTTTCTTT
j_gene: TRBJ1-1; v_gene: TRBV29-1; d_gene: .; abundance: .; CDR3aa: CSVERSAMNTEAFF; CDR3nt: TGCAGCGTTGAAAGGTCGGCCATGAACACTGAAGCTTTCTTT
j_gene: TRBJ2-2; v_gene: TRBV4-1; d_gene: .; abundance: few; CDR3aa: CASSQHPVEASTGELFF; CDR3nt: TGCGCCAGCAGCCAACATCCCGTGGAGGCGAGTACCGGGGAGCTGTTTTTT
j_gene: TRBJ2-2; v_gene: TRBV3-1; d_gene: TRBD2; abundance: .; CDR3aa: CASSQGASGGKTNTGELFF; CDR3nt: TGTGCCAGCAGCCAAGGGGCTAGCGGGGGGAAAACGAACACCGGGGAGCTGTTTTTT
j_gene: TRBJ1-5; v_gene: TRBV3-1; d_gene: .; abundance: .; CDR3aa: CASSKRAGGNQPQHF; CDR3nt: TGTGCCAGCAGTAAAAGAGCAGGGGGCAATCAGCCCCAGCATTTT
j_gene: TRBJ2-7; v_gene: TRBV3-1; d_gene: .; abundance: .; CDR3aa: CASSQAPGSYEQYF; CDR3nt: TGTGCCAGCAGCCAAGCCCCAGGGTCCTACGAGCAGTACTTC
j_gene: TRBJ2-7; v_gene: TRBV29-1; d_gene: .; abundance: .; CDR3aa: CSVNTGTQYEQYF; CDR3nt: TGCAGCGTTAATACCGGGACACAGTACGAGCAGTACTTC
j_gene: TRBJ1-1; v_gene: TRBV19; d_gene: .; abundance: .; CDR3aa: CASSPFSGLSEAFF; CDR3nt: TGTGCCAGTAGCCCATTCAGCGGACTTTCCGAAGCTTTCTTT
j_gene: TRBJ2-7; v_gene: TRBV14; d_gene: TRBD1; abundance: .; CDR3aa: CASSQVSGTGYEQYF; CDR3nt: TGTGCCAGCAGCCAAGTTTCCGGGACAGGGTACGAGCAGTACTTC
j_gene: TRBJ1-2; v_gene: TRBV20-1; d_gene: .; abundance: .; CDR3aa: CSAPGAQTNYGYTF; CDR3nt: TGCAGTGCTCCAGGTGCCCAGACAAACTATGGCTACACCTTC
j_gene: TRBJ2-2; v_gene: TRBV2; d_gene: TRBD2; abundance: .; CDR3aa: CASSEGRLAGGTGELFF; CDR3nt: TGTGCCAGCAGTGAAGGGAGGTTAGCGGGAGGCACCGGGGAGCTGTTTTTT
j_gene: TRBJ2-5; v_gene: TRBV7-8; d_gene: .; abundance: .; CDR3aa: CASSPPLGGETQYF; CDR3nt: TGTGCCAGCAGCCCCCCCTTAGGTGGCGAGACCCAGTACTTC
j_gene: TRBJ1-1; v_gene: TRBV7-9; d_gene: .; abundance: .; CDR3aa: CASSLDSRGTEAFF; CDR3nt: TGTGCCAGCAGCTTAGACTCCCGCGGTACTGAAGCTTTCTTT
j_gene: TRBJ1-2; v_gene: TRBV5-6; d_gene: .; abundance: .; CDR3aa: CASSFGTAANYGYTF; CDR3nt: TGTGCCAGCAGCTTCGGGACTGCTGCTAACTATGGCTACACCTTC
j_gene: TRBJ1-5; v_gene: TRBV2; d_gene: .; abundance: .; CDR3aa: CATSAGTGQPQHF; CDR3nt: TGTGCCACCTCGGCGGGGACGGGTCAGCCCCAGCATTTT
j_gene: TRBJ1-2; v_gene: TRBV6-1; d_gene: .; abundance: .; CDR3aa: CASSESGRNFYGYTF; CDR3nt: TGTGCCAGCAGTGAATCGGGACGGAATTTCTATGGCTACACCTTC